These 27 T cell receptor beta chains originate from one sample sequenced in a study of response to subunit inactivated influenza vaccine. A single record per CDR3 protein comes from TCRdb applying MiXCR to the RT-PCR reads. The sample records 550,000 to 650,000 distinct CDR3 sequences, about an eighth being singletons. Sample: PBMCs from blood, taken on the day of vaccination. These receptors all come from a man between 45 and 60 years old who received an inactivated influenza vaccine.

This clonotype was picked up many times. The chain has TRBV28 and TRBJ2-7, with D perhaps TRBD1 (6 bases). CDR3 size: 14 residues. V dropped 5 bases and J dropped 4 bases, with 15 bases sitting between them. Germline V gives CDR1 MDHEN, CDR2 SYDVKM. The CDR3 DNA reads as TGTGCCAGCAGTCCCCGACAGGCACCATACGAGCAGTACTTC. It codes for CASSPRQAPYEQYF.

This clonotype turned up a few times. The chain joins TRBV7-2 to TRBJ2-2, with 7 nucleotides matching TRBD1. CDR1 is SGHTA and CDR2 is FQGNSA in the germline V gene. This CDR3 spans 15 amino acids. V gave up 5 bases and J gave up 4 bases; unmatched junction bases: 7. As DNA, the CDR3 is TGTGCCAGCAGCCCGTACAGGGGTGGCACCGGGGAGCTGTTTTTT. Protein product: CASSPYRGGTGELFF.

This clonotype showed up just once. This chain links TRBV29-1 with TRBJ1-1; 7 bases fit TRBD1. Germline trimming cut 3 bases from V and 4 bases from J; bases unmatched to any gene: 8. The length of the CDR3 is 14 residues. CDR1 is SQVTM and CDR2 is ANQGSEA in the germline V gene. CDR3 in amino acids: CSVEEGAKGTEAFF. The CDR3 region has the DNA TGCAGCGTTGAGGAGGGGGCCAAAGGCACTGAAGCTTTCTTT.

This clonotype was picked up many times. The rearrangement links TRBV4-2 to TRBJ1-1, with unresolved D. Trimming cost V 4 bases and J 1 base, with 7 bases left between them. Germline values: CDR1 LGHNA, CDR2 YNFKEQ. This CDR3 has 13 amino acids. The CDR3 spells CASSLHGNTEAFF. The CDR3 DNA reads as TGTGCCAGCAGCCTACACGGGAACACTGAAGCTTTCTTT.

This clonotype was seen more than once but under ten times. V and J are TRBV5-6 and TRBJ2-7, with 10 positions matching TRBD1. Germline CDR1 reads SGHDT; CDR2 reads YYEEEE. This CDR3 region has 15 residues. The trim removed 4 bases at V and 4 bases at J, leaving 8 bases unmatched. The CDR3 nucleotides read TGTGCCAGCAGCAAGACAGGGGGCGAAGTATACGAGCAGTACTTC. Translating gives CASSKTGGEVYEQYF.

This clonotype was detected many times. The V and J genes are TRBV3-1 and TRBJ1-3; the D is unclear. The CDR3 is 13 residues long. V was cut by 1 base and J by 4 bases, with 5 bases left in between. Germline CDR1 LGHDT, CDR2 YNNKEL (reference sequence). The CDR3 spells CASSQGSGNTIYF. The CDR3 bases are TGTGCCAGCAGCCAAGGCAGCGGAAACACCATATATTTT.

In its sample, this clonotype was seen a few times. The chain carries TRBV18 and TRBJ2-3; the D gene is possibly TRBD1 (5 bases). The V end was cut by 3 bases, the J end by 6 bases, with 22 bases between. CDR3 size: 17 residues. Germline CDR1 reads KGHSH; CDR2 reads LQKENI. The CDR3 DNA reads TGTGCCAGCTCACCGTCATTCGTACAGGATGGATCGGATACGCAGTATTTT. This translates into CASSPSFVQDGSDTQYF. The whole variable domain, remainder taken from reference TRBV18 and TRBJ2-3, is NAGVMQNPRHLVRRRGQEARLRCSPMKGHSHVYWYRQLPEEGLKFMVYLQKENIIDESGMPKERFSAEFPKEGPSILRIQQVVRGDSAAYFCASSPSFVQDGSDTQYFGPGTRLTVL.

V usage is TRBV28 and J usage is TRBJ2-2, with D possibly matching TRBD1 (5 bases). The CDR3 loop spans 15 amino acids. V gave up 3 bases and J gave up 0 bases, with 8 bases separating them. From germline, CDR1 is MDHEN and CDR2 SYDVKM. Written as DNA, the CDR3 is TGTGCCAGCAGTTTCGGCAGGGCGAACACCGGGGAGCTGTTTTTT. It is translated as CASSFGRANTGELFF.

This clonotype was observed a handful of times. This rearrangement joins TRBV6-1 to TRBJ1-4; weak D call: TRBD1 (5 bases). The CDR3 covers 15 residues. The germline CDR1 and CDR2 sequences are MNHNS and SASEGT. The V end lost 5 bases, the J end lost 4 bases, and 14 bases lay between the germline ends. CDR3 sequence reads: CASSRTLGGNEKLFF. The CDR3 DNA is TGTGCCAGCAGTCGGACGCTCGGGGGTAATGAAAAACTGTTTTTT.

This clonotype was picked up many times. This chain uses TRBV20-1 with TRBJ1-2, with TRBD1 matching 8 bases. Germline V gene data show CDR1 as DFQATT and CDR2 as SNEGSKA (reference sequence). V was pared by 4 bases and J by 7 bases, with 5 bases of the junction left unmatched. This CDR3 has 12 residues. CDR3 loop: CSATRGRGGYTF. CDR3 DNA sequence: TGCAGTGCTACCAGGGGGCGCGGTGGCTACACCTTC.

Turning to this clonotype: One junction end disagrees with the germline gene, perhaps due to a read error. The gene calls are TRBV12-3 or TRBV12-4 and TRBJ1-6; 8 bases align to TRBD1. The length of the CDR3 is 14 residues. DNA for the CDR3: TGTGCCAGCAGTTTCGCGGACAGGGACTCACCCCTCTACTTT. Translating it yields CASSFADRDSPLYF.

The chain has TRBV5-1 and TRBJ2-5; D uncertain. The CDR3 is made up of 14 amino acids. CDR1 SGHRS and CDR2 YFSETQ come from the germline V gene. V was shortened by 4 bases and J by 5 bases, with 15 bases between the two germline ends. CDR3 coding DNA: TGCGCCAGCAGCCCCGCGCACGTGTTGGAGACCCAGTACTTC. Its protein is CASSPAHVLETQYF.

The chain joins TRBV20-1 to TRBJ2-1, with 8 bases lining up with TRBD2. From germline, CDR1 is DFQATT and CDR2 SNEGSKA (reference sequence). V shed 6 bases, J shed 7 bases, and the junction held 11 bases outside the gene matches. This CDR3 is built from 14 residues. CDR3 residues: CSARPAGGANEQFF. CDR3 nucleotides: TGCAGTGCGCGACCCGCCGGGGGGGCGAATGAGCAGTTCTTC.

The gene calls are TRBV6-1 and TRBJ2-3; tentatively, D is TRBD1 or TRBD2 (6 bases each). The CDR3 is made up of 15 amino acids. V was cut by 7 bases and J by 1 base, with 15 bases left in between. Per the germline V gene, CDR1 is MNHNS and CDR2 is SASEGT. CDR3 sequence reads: CASKSLRGGTDTQYF. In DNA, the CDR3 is TGTGCCAGCAAATCTTTGAGGGGGGGCACAGATACGCAGTATTTT.

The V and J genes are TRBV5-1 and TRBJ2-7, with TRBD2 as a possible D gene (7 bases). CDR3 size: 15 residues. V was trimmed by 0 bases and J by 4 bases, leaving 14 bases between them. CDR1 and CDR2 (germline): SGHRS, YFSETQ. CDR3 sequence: CASSLGNAGAYEQYF. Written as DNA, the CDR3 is TGCGCCAGCAGCTTGGGGAATGCGGGGGCTTACGAGCAGTACTTC.

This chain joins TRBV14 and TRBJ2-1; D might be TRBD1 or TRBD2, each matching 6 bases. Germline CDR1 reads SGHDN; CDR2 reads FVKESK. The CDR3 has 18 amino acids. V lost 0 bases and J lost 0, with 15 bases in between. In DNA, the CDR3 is TGTGCCAGCAGCCAAGATCTAGGGGGGCAGTTCTCCTACAATGAGCAGTTCTTC. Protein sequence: CASSQDLGGQFSYNEQFF.

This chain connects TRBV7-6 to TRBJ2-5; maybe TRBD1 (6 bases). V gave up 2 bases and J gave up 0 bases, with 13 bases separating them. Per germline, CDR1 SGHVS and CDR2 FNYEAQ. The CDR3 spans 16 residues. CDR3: CASSLTPDRYQETQYF. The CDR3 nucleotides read TGTGCCAGCAGCTTAACCCCAGACAGGTACCAAGAGACCCAGTACTTC.

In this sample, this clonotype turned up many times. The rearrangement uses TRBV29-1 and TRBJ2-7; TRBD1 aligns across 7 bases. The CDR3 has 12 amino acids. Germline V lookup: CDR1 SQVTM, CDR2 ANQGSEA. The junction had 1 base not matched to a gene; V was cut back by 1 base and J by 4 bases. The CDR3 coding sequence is TGCAGCGTTGAAGTGGACAGGTACGAGCAGTACTTC. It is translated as CSVEVDRYEQYF.

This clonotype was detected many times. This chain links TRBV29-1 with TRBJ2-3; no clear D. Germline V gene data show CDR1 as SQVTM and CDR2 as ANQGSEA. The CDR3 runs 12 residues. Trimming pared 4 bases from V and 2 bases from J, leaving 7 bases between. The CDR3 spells CSVGHYTDTQYF. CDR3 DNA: TGCAGCGTTGGACACTACACAGATACGCAGTATTTT.

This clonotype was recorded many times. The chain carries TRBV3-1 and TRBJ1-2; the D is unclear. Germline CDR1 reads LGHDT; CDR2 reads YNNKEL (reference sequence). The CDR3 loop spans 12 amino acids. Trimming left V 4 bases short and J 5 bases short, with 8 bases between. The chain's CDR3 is CASSREDYGYTF. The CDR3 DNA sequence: TGTGCCAGCAGCCGCGAAGATTATGGCTACACCTTC. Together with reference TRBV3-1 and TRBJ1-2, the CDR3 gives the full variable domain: DTAVSQTPKYLVTQMGNDKSIKCEQNLGHDTMYWYKQDSKKFLKIMFSYNNKELIINETVPNRFSPKSPDKAHLNLHINSLELGDSAVYFCASSREDYGYTFGSGTRLTVV.

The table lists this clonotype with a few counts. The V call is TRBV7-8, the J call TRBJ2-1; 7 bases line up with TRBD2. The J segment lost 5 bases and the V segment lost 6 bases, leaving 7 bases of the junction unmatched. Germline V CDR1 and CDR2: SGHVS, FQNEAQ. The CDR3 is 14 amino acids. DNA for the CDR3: TGTGCCAGCAGGAAACACGGGGGGAACAATGAGCAGTTCTTC. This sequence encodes CASRKHGGNNEQFF.

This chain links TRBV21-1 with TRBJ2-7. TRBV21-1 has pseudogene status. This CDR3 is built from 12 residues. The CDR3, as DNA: TGTGCCAGCAGCAATTCTCTTTACGAGCAGTACTTC. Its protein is CASSNSLYEQYF.

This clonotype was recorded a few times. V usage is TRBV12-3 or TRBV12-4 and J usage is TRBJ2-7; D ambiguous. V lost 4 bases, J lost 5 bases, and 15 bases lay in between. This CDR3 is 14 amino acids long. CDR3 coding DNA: TGTGCCAGCAGTTACCGCGACATAGACAACGAGCAGTACTTC. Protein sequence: CASSYRDIDNEQYF.

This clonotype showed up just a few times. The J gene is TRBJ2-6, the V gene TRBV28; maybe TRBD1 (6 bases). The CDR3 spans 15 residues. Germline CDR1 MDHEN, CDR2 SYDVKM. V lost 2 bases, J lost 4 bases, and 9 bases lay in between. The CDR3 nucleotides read TGTGCCAGCAGTTTAAACAGGGCCGGGGCCAACGTCCTGACTTTC. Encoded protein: CASSLNRAGANVLTF.

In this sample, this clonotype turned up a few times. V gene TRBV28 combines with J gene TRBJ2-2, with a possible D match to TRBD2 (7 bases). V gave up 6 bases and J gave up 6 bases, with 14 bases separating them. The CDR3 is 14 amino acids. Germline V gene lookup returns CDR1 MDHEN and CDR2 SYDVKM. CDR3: CASSLGGDAGELFF. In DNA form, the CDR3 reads TGTGCCAGCAGCTTAGGGGGGGACGCCGGGGAGCTGTTTTTT.

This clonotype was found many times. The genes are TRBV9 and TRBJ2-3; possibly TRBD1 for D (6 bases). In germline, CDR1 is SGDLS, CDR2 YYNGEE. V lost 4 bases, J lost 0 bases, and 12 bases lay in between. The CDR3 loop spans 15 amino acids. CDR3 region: CASSWTDSSTDTQYF. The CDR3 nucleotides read TGTGCCAGCAGCTGGACAGACTCTAGCACAGATACGCAGTATTTT.

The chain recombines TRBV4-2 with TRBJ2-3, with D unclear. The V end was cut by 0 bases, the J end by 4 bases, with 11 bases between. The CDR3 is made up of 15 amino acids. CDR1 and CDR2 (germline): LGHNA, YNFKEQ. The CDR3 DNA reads TGTGCCAGCAGCCAAGATACATTTATGGCAGATACGCAGTATTTT. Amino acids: CASSQDTFMADTQYF.